One T cell receptor (beta chain) is described in this entry. No antigen is known for it. The same CDR3 can be traced to other DNA sequences in this sample. The data derive from a study of cytomegalovirus exposure and HLA in healthy donors. Study-level results: Data from an earlier analysis indicated that most TCR beta V segments were productive either about 87% or about 30% of the time.

The CDR3 contains 13 residues. V was trimmed by 2 bases and J by 3 bases, leaving 8 bases between them. CDR1 and CDR2 (germline): SGDLS, YYNGEE. Primers included in the PCR were 60 Vbeta and 13 Jbeta primers. Clones were read by immunoSEQ multiplex PCR, and TCRdb kept only the in-frame ones, dropping some. The table shows about 160,000 clones, with 65% to 85% occurring only once. The J gene is TRBJ1-1, the V gene TRBV9; D not resolved. The sample consisted of PBMCs. The receptor comes from a woman younger than 45 in good health and CMV-seropositive. CDR3 bases: TGTGCCAGCAGCGTGGGAGGGTACACTGAAGCTTTCTTT. Protein sequence: CASSVGGYTEAFF.